These 28 T cell receptor beta chains originate from one sample sequenced in a study of cytomegalovirus exposure and HLA in healthy donors. 60 Vbeta and 13 Jbeta primers were used in PCR. Some clones are missing from TCRdb's copy, which holds only in-frame ones; the method was immunoSEQ multiplex PCR. The sample comprises some 120,000 clones, about 80% of which are singletons, and roughly 9.3% rests with the top ten. The material sequenced was PBMCs. The receptors derive from a woman in her fifties or sixties in good health and CMV-seropositive.

The chain carries TRBV5-5 and TRBJ2-3, with 9 nucleotides matching TRBD1. Per the germline V gene, CDR1 is SGHKS and CDR2 is YYEKEE (reference sequence). The CDR3 runs 14 residues. V dropped 4 bases and J dropped 5; count of bases not matched to a gene: 5. This CDR3 reads CASSQRQGGDTQYF. CDR3 coding DNA: TGTGCCAGCAGCCAGAGACAGGGGGGAGATACGCAGTATTTT.

This clone showed up just a few times. The chain is built from TRBV6-4 and TRBJ2-3; D possibly corresponds to TRBD1 (6 bases). The CDR3 runs 15 residues. Germline V CDR1 and CDR2: MRHNA, SNTAGT. V was clipped by 0 bases and J by 4 bases, with 11 bases between them. CDR3 sequence reads: CASSDSTQGPDTQYF. In DNA, the CDR3 is TGTGCCAGCAGTGACTCCACTCAGGGGCCAGATACGCAGTATTTT.

V and J are TRBV18 and TRBJ2-7; no clear D gene. The CDR3 is 15 residues long. CDR1 is KGHSH and CDR2 is LQKENI in the germline V gene. V gave up 3 bases and J gave up 7 bases, with 19 bases separating them. The CDR3 sequence is CASSPLSRGRGEQYF. For the CDR3, the DNA is TGTGCCAGCTCACCGCTTTCTCGCGGTCGAGGAGAGCAGTACTTC. The full variable domain, completed using reference TRBV18 and TRBJ2-7, is NAGVMQNPRHLVRRRGQEARLRCSPMKGHSHVYWYRQLPEEGLKFMVYLQKENIIDESGMPKERFSAEFPKEGPSILRIQQVVRGDSAAYFCASSPLSRGRGEQYFGPGTRLTVT.

The CDR3, as DNA: TGTGCCTGGAGTGTACCAGGGACCGGGGAGCTGTTTTTT. Its translation is CAWSVPGTGELFF. The chain uses TRBV30 and TRBJ2-2; possible D gene TRBD1, 5 bases. This CDR3 has 13 residues. CDR1 GTSNPN and CDR2 SVGIG come from the germline V gene (reference sequence). Trimming left V 0 bases short and J 5 bases short, with 7 bases between.

The chain has TRBV6-4 and TRBJ1-1; D is unresolved. Germline CDR1 reads MRHNA; CDR2 reads SNTAGT. Between the trimmed V and J ends, which lost 9 bases and 1 base, there was a span of 12 bases. This CDR3 has 13 amino acids. CDR3 loop: CASPEVENTEAFF. The DNA of the CDR3 is TGTGCCAGTCCGGAGGTGGAGAACACTGAAGCTTTCTTT.

J is TRBJ2-2 and V is TRBV7-2; D may be TRBD1 (7 bases). The CDR3 spans 17 residues. Germline loops: CDR1 SGHTA, CDR2 FQGNSA. V was trimmed by 5 bases and J by 3 bases, leaving 19 bases between them. The CDR3 reads CASSRRGTGQDTGELFF. Here the CDR3 DNA reads TGTGCCAGCAGCCGTCGCGGGACCGGACAGGACACCGGGGAGCTGTTTTTT. Full variable domain (missing parts from reference TRBV7-2 and TRBJ2-2): GAGVSQSPSNKVTEKGKDVELRCDPISGHTALYWYRQSLGQGLEFLIYFQGNSAPDKSGLPSDRFSAERTGGSVSTLTIQRTQQEDSAVYLCASSRRGTGQDTGELFFGEGSRLTVL.

There are a few counts of this clone. This sequence joins TRBV6-5 and TRBJ1-1; tentative D call: TRBD1 (6 bases). Trimming cost V 10 bases and J 4 bases, with 19 bases left between them. This CDR3 is 14 amino acids long. Germline V gene data show CDR1 as MNHEY and CDR2 as SVGAGI. The CDR3 protein is CATDSPNWSTEAFF. For the CDR3, the DNA is TGTGCCACGGACAGCCCTAATTGGAGCACTGAAGCTTTCTTT.

This clone was observed a handful of times. V gene TRBV29-1 combines with J gene TRBJ2-1; TRBD2 agrees at 9 bases. V shed 4 bases and J 6 bases; nucleotides not matched to a gene: 10. The CDR3 is 15 residues long. Germline loops: CDR1 SQVTM, CDR2 ANQGSEA. The CDR3 DNA reads TGCAGCGTTGGGCAAAGGACTAGCGCCAGCAATGAGCAGTTCTTC. Translating it yields CSVGQRTSASNEQFF.

V usage is TRBV7-2 and J usage is TRBJ2-3; 8 positions agree with TRBD2. J lost 5 bases, V lost 3 bases, and 7 bases had no gene match. CDR1 is SGHTA, CDR2 FQGNSA, per germline. The CDR3 has 15 residues. In DNA, the CDR3 is TGTGCCAGCAGCTTTTTAGCGGGATGGGGAGATACGCAGTATTTT. It specifies CASSFLAGWGDTQYF.

Only one count was recorded for this clone. V and J are TRBV9 and TRBJ1-6; possible D gene TRBD1, 6 bases. This CDR3 contains 15 residues. CDR1 is SGDLS and CDR2 is YYNGEE in the germline V gene. Trimming took 4 bases from V and 5 from J, leaving 13 bases between them. The CDR3 DNA sequence: TGTGCCAGCAGCTTTGAAGGGGGGGATAATTCACCCCTCCACTTT. Protein sequence: CASSFEGGDNSPLHF.

The chain combines TRBV20-1 with TRBJ1-5; 11 bases agree with TRBD1. The CDR3 covers 11 residues. CDR1 is DFQATT and CDR2 is SNEGSKA in the germline V gene (reference sequence). J lost 10 bases, V lost 5 bases, and 1 base had no gene match. DNA of the CDR3: TGCAGTGCTGGGACAGGGGGTCCCCAGCATTTT. It yields the protein CSAGTGGPQHF.

This clone was observed once. J is TRBJ2-1 and V is TRBV11-3, with D maybe TRBD2 (6 bases). The CDR3 sequence is 15 residues long. Germline V gene lookup returns CDR1 SGHNT and CDR2 YENEEA. V was trimmed by 1 base and J by 6 bases, leaving 13 bases between them. This chain's CDR3 is CASSLGGRPLNEQFF. The CDR3 nucleotides read TGTGCCAGCAGCTTAGGAGGGAGGCCCCTCAATGAGCAGTTCTTC. The full variable domain, its missing parts supplied by reference TRBV11-3 and TRBJ2-1, is EAGVVQSPRYKIIEKKQPVAFWCNPISGHNTLYWYLQNLGQGPELLIRYENEEAVDDSQLPKDRFSAERLKGVDSTLKIQPAELGDSAVYLCASSLGGRPLNEQFFGPGTRLTVL.

This chain joins TRBV6-5 and TRBJ2-7, with 10 bases aligning to TRBD1. V was pared by 2 bases and J by 0 bases, with 4 bases of the junction left unmatched. The CDR3 length is 16 residues. Germline CDR1 reads MNHEY; CDR2 reads SVGAGI. The CDR3 sequence: CASSYRGQGSSYEQYF. In DNA, the CDR3 is TGTGCCAGCAGTTACCGGGGACAGGGGAGCTCCTACGAGCAGTACTTC.

The chain recombines TRBV5-1 with TRBJ1-1; weak D call: TRBD1 (5 bases). This CDR3 comprises 14 residues. Looked up from germline, CDR1 is SGHRS and CDR2 is YFSETQ. V gave up 6 bases and J gave up 1 base, with 13 bases separating them. For the CDR3, the DNA is TGCGCCAGCACCCCGACAGTCTCGAACACTGAAGCTTTCTTT. Translation gives CASTPTVSNTEAFF.

This chain's CDR3 is CASSPLGGPLTDTQYF. CDR3 bases: TGTGCCAGCTCGCCCCTAGGCGGGCCCCTCACAGATACGCAGTATTTT. V and J are TRBV7-2 and TRBJ2-3; D might be TRBD2 (5 bases). V lost 8 bases and J lost 2, with 20 bases in between. Germline V gene sequence: CDR1 SGHTA, CDR2 FQGNSA. This CDR3 contains 16 residues.

V gene TRBV5-1 combines with J gene TRBJ1-2; maybe TRBD1 (5 bases). Germline V gene sequence: CDR1 SGHRS, CDR2 YFSETQ. This CDR3 contains 12 residues. V lost 4 bases and J lost 9, with 13 bases in between. The CDR3 here is CASSPGGDSYTF. The CDR3, as DNA: TGCGCCAGCAGCCCTGGGGGGGATAGCTACACCTTC.

The chain is built from TRBV6-6 and TRBJ1-1; no clear D gene. Germline assignment: CDR1 MNHNY and CDR2 SVGAGI (reference sequence). Between the trimmed V and J ends, which lost 6 bases and 5 bases, there was a span of 13 bases. This CDR3 spans 13 amino acids. The CDR3: CASSPRFQTEAFF. DNA for the CDR3: TGTGCCAGCAGCCCTAGATTTCAGACTGAAGCTTTCTTT.

This chain links TRBV6-1 with TRBJ2-7, with TRBD2 identical over 7 bases. This CDR3 is 13 amino acids long. V trimming: 11 bases; J trimming: 2 bases; junction bases outside the gene matches: 9. Germline V gives CDR1 MNHNS, CDR2 SASEGT. In DNA, the CDR3 is TGTGCCGGGGGGAGGGACCCTCCCTACGAGCAGTACTTC. As protein: CAGGRDPPYEQYF.

Only a few counts were recorded for this clone. V is TRBV6-5 and J is TRBJ1-5; no reliable D call. The CDR3 is made up of 14 amino acids. Germline V CDR1 and CDR2: MNHEY, SVGAGI. V was pared by 4 bases and J by 6 bases, with 13 bases between. CDR3 loop: CASSLGGAGQPQHF. The CDR3 DNA reads as TGTGCCAGCAGTTTGGGTGGCGCAGGTCAGCCCCAGCATTTT.

The V call is TRBV6-1, the J call TRBJ1-2; tentative D call: TRBD1 (6 bases). Germline V gene data show CDR1 as MNHNS and CDR2 as SASEGT. Trimming left V 4 bases short and J 2 bases short, with 14 bases between. This CDR3 contains 15 residues. The CDR3: CASSVNTGSNYGYTF. CDR3 coding DNA: TGTGCCAGCAGTGTAAATACAGGGTCCAACTATGGCTACACCTTC.

CDR3: CAGTSIQGFGDEQYF. The CDR3 coding sequence is TGTGCCGGCACCTCTATACAGGGCTTTGGGGACGAGCAGTACTTC. The chain uses TRBV7-9 and TRBJ2-7, with D possibly matching TRBD1 (6 bases). There are 15 residues in the CDR3. V shed 11 bases and J shed 5 bases, with 25 bases lying between them. Germline CDR1 reads SEHNR; CDR2 reads FQNEAQ (reference sequence).

Here the CDR3 reads CASSHDLGTDTQYF. The CDR3 DNA sequence: TGCGCCAGCAGCCATGATCTAGGCACAGATACGCAGTATTTT. The chain uses TRBV4-3 and TRBJ2-3, with no clear D. Trimming left V 3 bases short and J 1 base short, with 8 bases between. This CDR3 spans 14 amino acids. Germline V gene data show CDR1 as LGHNA and CDR2 as YSLEER.

A word on this clone: A junction boundary mismatches the germline segment, possibly from a read error. The gene calls are TRBV10-3 and TRBJ1-2; TRBD1 might be the D (6 bases). The CDR3 length is 13 residues. Germline assignment: CDR1 ENHRY and CDR2 SYGVKD. This CDR3 reads CAISGVDRGTQAF. DNA of the CDR3: TGTGCCATCAGTGGGGTGGACAGAGGGACCCAGGCCTTC.

The chain has TRBV6-1 and TRBJ1-2, with 9 nucleotides matching TRBD1. The V segment lost 6 bases and the J segment 4 bases; nucleotides outside the gene matches: 9. Per the germline V gene, CDR1 is MNHNS and CDR2 is SASEGT. The CDR3 has 15 amino acids. DNA of the CDR3: TGTGCCAGCAGGGATTACAGGGGGCGCGCCTATGGCTACACCTTC. Amino acids: CASRDYRGRAYGYTF.

This chain uses TRBV7-9 with TRBJ2-3; TRBD1 might be the D (6 bases). The CDR3 runs to 15 residues. Germline V gene data show CDR1 as SEHNR and CDR2 as FQNEAQ (reference sequence). V dropped 5 bases and J dropped 4 bases, with 16 bases sitting between them. The CDR3 nucleotides read TGTGCCAGCAGCCCGAGGCCAGGGGCGGCAGATACGCAGTATTTT. As protein: CASSPRPGAADTQYF. Looking up the rest from reference TRBV7-9 and TRBJ2-3 gives the full variable domain: DTGVSQNPRHKITKRGQNVTFRCDPISEHNRLYWYRQTLGQGPEFLTYFQNEAQLEKSRLLSDRFSAERPKGSFSTLEIQRTEQGDSAMYLCASSPRPGAADTQYFGPGTRLTVL.

The chain carries TRBV29-1 and TRBJ2-5, with a weak D call TRBD1 (6 bases). Germline CDR1 SQVTM, CDR2 ANQGSEA. The CDR3 has 15 amino acids. Between the trimmed V and J ends, which lost 3 bases and 3 bases, there was a span of 17 bases. CDR3 sequence (DNA): TGCAGCGTTGAGACGCTCAGGGGTCTAGAAGAGACCCAGTACTTC. It translates to CSVETLRGLEETQYF.

This clone was detected only a few times. The chain employs TRBV6-5 and TRBJ2-2; 7 nucleotides line up with TRBD2. Losses at the gene ends were 4 bases for V and 6 bases for J; bases not matched to a gene: 2. CDR1 is MNHEY and CDR2 is SVGAGI in the germline V gene. The CDR3 is made up of 13 amino acids. The DNA of the CDR3 is TGTGCCAGCAGTTCCGGACTAGCCGGGGAGCTGTTTTTT. Protein: CASSSGLAGELFF.

The V call is TRBV25-1, the J call TRBJ2-5; D may correspond to TRBD1 or TRBD2 (5 bases each). The last part of the DNA fits TRBJ2-7 better; the J call may be wrong. The CDR3 runs 12 residues. Germline V gene sequence: CDR1 MGHDK, CDR2 SYGVNS. The CDR3 DNA reads as TGTGCCAGCAGTAGTGGGGGCTACGAGCAGTACTTC. It translates to CASSSGGYEQYF.